The text below deals with one T cell receptor (beta chain). What it binds is unknown. A much larger clonotype is one base distant, so this may be a read error. These data come from a study of OX40 agonist ivuxolimab in advanced cancers. On the study more broadly: Prior therapy, whether anti-PD-1, anti-PD-L1 or anti-CTLA-4, was allowed, and approximately 40% had some. General study results and limits: It was not determined which antigens were specifically recognized by the peripheral T cells that had undergone clonal expansion.

Only in-frame clones appear in the TCRdb table, and some are missing; sequencing was by immunoSEQ multiplex PCR. Among some 84,000 clones, about 90% were seen once, and the ten largest hold 7% to 9.5%. This CDR3 contains 13 residues. Germline V gene lookup returns CDR1 SGHKS and CDR2 YYEKEE (reference sequence). Sequenced here: CD4+ or CD8+ T cells sorted from blood, sampled in a trial of the OX40 agonist ivuxolimab. This chain joins TRBV5-5 and TRBJ1-2; 7 nucleotides match TRBD1. The TCR sequence derives from an adult with an advanced solid tumor such as melanoma, head and neck, liver or kidney cancer. The CDR3 region has the DNA TGTGCCAGCAGCTTGCGAGGGGGCTATGGCCACACCTTC. This encodes CASSLRGGYGHTF.